Presented here are 32 T cell receptor beta chains from one specimen sequenced in a study of blood T cell repertoires in COVID-19. Measured with immunoSEQ multiplex PCR; TCRdb has only the in-frame clones, and not every one. The repertoire includes around 8,300 clones, about 86% of them detected once, and approximately 8% sits in the top ten. What was sequenced was peripheral blood. The receptor source for this set is a human donor in a cohort sampled during active COVID-19.

This rearrangement joins TRBV4-3 to TRBJ2-2; the match to TRBD1 covers 8 bases. This CDR3 spans 15 amino acids. V was clipped by 1 base and J by 9 bases; unmatched bases: 7. CDR1 LGHNA and CDR2 YSLEER come from the germline V gene. The CDR3 DNA reads TGCGCCAGCAGCCAAGGACAGGGGTGGAGTAGGGAGCTGTTTTTT. It encodes CASSQGQGWSRELFF.

CDR3 DNA: TGCGCCAGCAGCCAAGACCGACTAGCGGGAGGGTACAATGAGCAGTTCTTC. It codes for CASSQDRLAGGYNEQFF. This rearrangement joins TRBV4-3 to TRBJ2-1; 14 bases map to TRBD2. The CDR3 consists of 17 residues. Germline CDR1 is LGHNA and CDR2 is YSLEER. With V trimmed by 0 bases and J by 4 bases, 2 bases remained unmatched.

V usage is TRBV5-1 and J usage is TRBJ2-7; 8 bases match TRBD1. J gave up 2 bases and V 2 bases, and 12 bases lay outside the gene matches. There are 17 residues in the CDR3. Looked up from germline, CDR1 is SGHRS and CDR2 is YFSETQ. The CDR3 sequence is CASSFRMPDRVPYEQYF. The CDR3 DNA follows: TGCGCCAGCAGCTTCCGGATGCCGGACAGGGTCCCCTACGAGCAGTACTTC. Supplemented by reference TRBV5-1 and TRBJ2-7, the full variable domain reads KAGVTQTPRYLIKTRGQQVTLSCSPISGHRSVSWYQQTPGQGLQFLFEYFSETQRNKGNFPGRFSGRQFSNSRSEMNVSTLELGDSALYLCASSFRMPDRVPYEQYFGPGTRLTVT.

V and J are TRBV27 and TRBJ2-1, with a tentative D call TRBD1 (5 bases). Germline lookup yields CDR1 MNHEY and CDR2 SMNVEV (reference sequence). The CDR3 sequence is 16 residues long. V was trimmed by 0 bases and J by 2 bases, leaving 11 bases between them. The CDR3 spells CASSLSLGAPYNEQFF. CDR3 coding DNA: TGTGCCAGCAGTTTATCCCTAGGGGCTCCCTACAATGAGCAGTTCTTC.

This clone was recorded only once. The rearrangement joins TRBV3-1 (or the pseudogene TRBV3-2) to TRBJ2-3, with D tentatively TRBD1 (6 bases). This CDR3 has 16 amino acids. The ends were cut back, 0 bases at V and 5 bases at J, with 15 bases in the middle. Per the germline V gene, CDR1 is LGHDT and CDR2 is YNNKEL (reference sequence). CDR3 sequence: CASSQDMAGAGDTQYF. In DNA form, the CDR3 reads TGTGCCAGCAGCCAAGATATGGCAGGGGCTGGAGATACGCAGTATTTT.

The chain is built from TRBV25-1 and TRBJ1-2; TRBD1 is a possible D gene (6 bases). Trimming removed 10 bases at V and 8 bases at J, with 20 bases between. The germline V gene has CDR1 MGHDK and CDR2 SYGVNS. The CDR3 runs to 13 residues. The CDR3 nucleotides read TGTGCCACCATCGAGGGGGGGTCTGGCGGCTACACCTTC. This translates into CATIEGGSGGYTF.

Only a few counts were recorded for this clone. This sample also contains other DNA sequences that code for the same CDR3. The chain has TRBV5-1 and TRBJ2-2; TRBD1 aligns across 7 bases. The CDR3 runs to 15 residues. From germline, CDR1 is SGHRS and CDR2 YFSETQ. V was pared by 2 bases and J by 0 bases, with 1 base of the junction left unmatched. CDR3 protein: CASSFGTANTGELFF. CDR3 DNA: TGCGCCAGCAGCTTTGGGACAGCGAACACCGGGGAGCTGTTTTTT.

V and J are TRBV4-3 and TRBJ2-7; 8 nucleotides agree with TRBD1. Germline CDR1 LGHNA, CDR2 YSLEER. This CDR3 spans 14 amino acids. V lost 4 bases to trimming and J lost 5 bases; unmatched junction nucleotides: 7. The CDR3: CASSPGQGWDEQYF. CDR3 coding DNA: TGCGCCAGCAGCCCCGGACAGGGCTGGGACGAGCAGTACTTC.

The genes are TRBV28 and TRBJ1-2; D remains unclear. Per germline, CDR1 MDHEN and CDR2 SYDVKM. The CDR3 extends over 13 amino acids. Trimming took 5 bases from V and 0 from J, leaving 7 bases between them. The CDR3 bases are TGTGCCAGCAGTCTAGGCCCTAACTATGGCTACACCTTC. Its translation: CASSLGPNYGYTF.

J is TRBJ2-7 and V is TRBV28, with TRBD1 matching 9 bases. V lost 4 bases and J lost 5; bases outside the gene matches: 3. This CDR3 contains 13 residues. Germline CDR1 MDHEN, CDR2 SYDVKM. CDR3 nucleotides: TGTGCCAGCAGTTCCCGACAGGGGGACGAGCAGTACTTC. Its translation is CASSSRQGDEQYF.

This chain connects TRBV19 to TRBJ2-3, with TRBD1 as a possible D gene (6 bases). The CDR3 length is 15 residues. Germline-derived CDR1 and CDR2 are LNHDA and SQIVND (reference sequence). V lost 9 bases, J lost 0 bases, and 16 bases lay in between. The CDR3 DNA sequence: TGTGCCAGCCGCTTGACAGGCCCAAGCACAGATACGCAGTATTTT. Residues: CASRLTGPSTDTQYF.

This chain connects TRBV6-5 to TRBJ2-1; 9 bases are shared with TRBD2. CDR3 length: 15 residues. Germline V gene sequence: CDR1 MNHEY, CDR2 SVGAGI. Losses at the gene ends were 7 bases for V and 2 bases for J; bases not matched to a gene: 6. As DNA, the CDR3 is TGTGCCAGCACCCCGCGGGAGGGTCCCTACAATGAGCAGTTCTTC. Translating it yields CASTPREGPYNEQFF.

The gene calls are TRBV6-2 or TRBV6-3 and TRBJ1-1, with a tentative D call TRBD1 (6 bases). Trimming cost V 5 bases and J 3 bases, with 16 bases left between them. The germline CDR1 and CDR2 sequences are MNHEY and SVGEGT. CDR3 length: 15 residues. CDR3 nucleotide sequence: TGTGCCAGCAGTACCACAGGGTTGGGGGACACTGAAGCTTTCTTT. It yields the protein CASSTTGLGDTEAFF.

This chain uses TRBV2 with TRBJ1-2; possibly TRBD1 for D (6 bases). CDR1 and CDR2 (germline): SNHLY, FYNNEI. This CDR3 is built from 13 residues. Trimming took 4 bases from V and 4 from J, leaving 10 bases between them. DNA for the CDR3: TGTGCCAGCAGTGGTACAGGGCCCTATGGCTACACCTTC. Encoded protein: CASSGTGPYGYTF.

The rearrangement uses TRBV7-9 and TRBJ2-7; the match to TRBD1 covers 8 bases. This CDR3 is built from 16 residues. The V and J ends lost 2 bases and 0 bases, in that order; junction bases with no gene match: 6. Germline V CDR1 and CDR2: SEHNR, FQNEAQ (reference sequence). The CDR3 coding sequence is TGTGCCAGCAGCTTAAGGGGGACAGGCTTCTCCTACGAGCAGTACTTC. Encoded protein: CASSLRGTGFSYEQYF.

The J gene is TRBJ1-4, the V gene TRBV6-1; 8 bases agree with TRBD1. The CDR3 is 18 amino acids. CDR1 MNHNS and CDR2 SASEGT come from the germline V gene. The V and J ends lost 1 base and 4 bases, in that order; junction bases with no gene match: 11. CDR3 nucleotide sequence: TGTGCCAGCAGTGAAGTGGGGACAGGAGAGCCTTATAATGAAAAACTGTTTTTT. Its translation: CASSEVGTGEPYNEKLFF.

This chain uses TRBV3-1 (or the pseudogene TRBV3-2) with TRBJ2-5, with 11 nucleotides matching TRBD2. Germline CDR1 and CDR2: LGHDT and YNNKEL (reference sequence). V lost 0 bases, J lost 4 bases, and 13 bases stayed unmatched. The CDR3 loop spans 19 amino acids. The CDR3 sequence is CASSQDSGIAGGRGETQYF. The CDR3 DNA reads as TGTGCCAGCAGCCAAGATAGCGGAATAGCGGGAGGGAGGGGAGAGACCCAGTACTTC.

This clone was seen a handful of times. The chain links TRBV7-6 to TRBJ1-3, with TRBD1 identical over 8 bases. Per germline, CDR1 SGHVS and CDR2 FNYEAQ. This CDR3 has 16 residues. Trimming cost V 5 bases and J 0 bases; bases outside gene matches: 6. The CDR3 protein is CASSSPGQDSGNTIYF. For the CDR3, the DNA is TGTGCCAGCAGCAGTCCGGGACAGGACTCTGGAAACACCATATATTTT. The variable domain in full, with the rest retrieved from reference TRBV7-6 and TRBJ1-3, is GAGVSQSPRYKVTKRGQDVALRCDPISGHVSLYWYRQALGQGPEFLTYFNYEAQQDKSGLPNDRFSAERPEGSISTLTIQRTEQRDSAMYRCASSSPGQDSGNTIYFGEGSWLTVV.

On this clone itself: In the same sample, other DNA sequences code for this CDR3. The chain uses TRBV12-3 or TRBV12-4 and TRBJ2-7, with D unclear. V was cut by 1 base and J by 0 bases, with 4 bases left in between. The CDR3 loop spans 13 amino acids. CDR3 nucleotide sequence: TGTGCCAGCAGTTTAGACTCCTCCTACGAGCAGTACTTC. Its protein is CASSLDSSYEQYF.

This clone came up once. The chain joins TRBV3-1 (or the pseudogene TRBV3-2) to TRBJ2-3; the match to TRBD2 covers 11 bases. V gave up 1 base and J gave up 13 bases; unmatched junction bases: 10. This CDR3 comprises 15 residues. CDR1 and CDR2 (germline): LGHDT, YNNKEL (reference sequence). The CDR3 DNA reads TGTGCCAGCAGCCAAGGTCCACTAGCGGGAGACTCAAAGTATTTT. Translated: CASSQGPLAGDSKYF.

This chain joins TRBV24-1 and TRBJ2-3; 7 nucleotides line up with TRBD1. CDR1 KGHDR and CDR2 SFDVKD come from the germline V gene. The CDR3 extends over 19 amino acids. V lost 3 bases to trimming and J lost 2 bases; unmatched junction nucleotides: 16. The CDR3 DNA reads TGTGCCACCAGTGATCCTCTACTAAGGGACAGCAGCATCACAGATACGCAGTATTTT. Protein: CATSDPLLRDSSITDTQYF.

V and J are TRBV2 and TRBJ2-3; TRBD1 aligns across 7 bases. CDR3 size: 12 residues. Germline lookup yields CDR1 SNHLY and CDR2 FYNNEI. Trimming cost V 7 bases and J 6 bases; bases outside gene matches: 4. The CDR3: CASTQGVDTQYF. The CDR3 region has the DNA TGTGCCAGCACCCAGGGGGTTGATACGCAGTATTTT.

Only one count was recorded for this clone. The CDR3 reads CASSAWTEANYGYTF. CDR3 nucleotides: TGTGCCAGCAGCGCCTGGACAGAAGCTAACTATGGCTACACCTTC. J is TRBJ1-2 and V is TRBV5-8; perhaps TRBD1 as D (6 bases). The CDR3 totals 15 residues. Trimming took off 4 bases at V and 0 bases at J, with 13 bases between the two ends. Germline lookup yields CDR1 SGHTS and CDR2 YDEGEE. The variable domain in full, completed from reference TRBV5-8 and TRBJ1-2, reads EAGVTQSPTHLIKTRGQQATLRCSPISGHTSVYWYQQALGLGLQFLLWYDEGEERNRGNFPPRFSGRQFPNYSSELNVNALELEDSALYLCASSAWTEANYGYTFGSGTRLTVV.

This clone was detected only once. V gene TRBV6-1 combines with J gene TRBJ2-1; 14 bases line up with TRBD2. The CDR3 runs 17 residues. The ends lost 4 bases at V and 8 bases at J; junction bases unmatched: 10. Germline V gene sequence: CDR1 MNHNS, CDR2 SASEGT. CDR3 amino acids: CASSGLAGGPGADEQFF. Here the CDR3 DNA reads TGTGCCAGCAGTGGACTAGCGGGAGGGCCTGGGGCCGATGAGCAGTTCTTC.

V is TRBV5-1 and J is TRBJ2-2; TRBD2 matches at 7 bases. The trim removed 4 bases at V and 7 bases at J, leaving 19 bases unmatched. This CDR3 comprises 18 residues. CDR1 and CDR2 from the germline V gene are SGHRS and YFSETQ. The chain's CDR3 is CASSPSSSGDTVGGELFF. CDR3 DNA: TGCGCCAGCAGCCCGTCTTCTAGCGGAGATACCGTGGGCGGGGAGCTGTTTTTT.

The gene calls are TRBV5-1 and TRBJ2-3; 8 nucleotides align to TRBD2. CDR1 SGHRS and CDR2 YFSETQ come from the germline V gene. J was trimmed by 3 bases and V by 1 base; bases with no gene match: 4. This CDR3 region has 15 residues. CDR3 nucleotides: TGCGCCAGCAGCTTGAATAGCGGGATAACAGATACGCAGTATTTT. Translating gives CASSLNSGITDTQYF.

V usage is TRBV19 and J usage is TRBJ2-3; D uncertain. Looked up from germline, CDR1 is LNHDA and CDR2 is SQIVND (reference sequence). V was pared by 1 base and J by 6 bases, with 11 bases between. The CDR3 loop spans 14 amino acids. In DNA, the CDR3 is TGTGCCAGTAGTATAGTTGGAGTTGGGGATACGCAGTATTTT. It is translated as CASSIVGVGDTQYF.

This chain connects TRBV7-9 to TRBJ1-1; 7 nucleotides match TRBD1. This CDR3 is built from 15 residues. V was pared by 4 bases and J by 6 bases, with 11 bases of the junction left unmatched. CDR1 and CDR2 from the germline V gene are SEHNR and FQNEAQ (reference sequence). Here the CDR3 reads CASSSQADRVAEAFF. The CDR3 DNA sequence: TGTGCCAGCAGCTCCCAGGCCGACAGGGTGGCTGAAGCTTTCTTT.

This clone was counted a few times. The rearrangement links TRBV4-3 to TRBJ1-2, with a tentative D call TRBD1 (5 bases). The CDR3 has 13 residues. With 0 bases removed from V and 6 bases from J, the gap between germline ends came to 8 bases. Germline V gene sequence: CDR1 LGHNA, CDR2 YSLEER. CDR3 nucleotide sequence: TGCGCCAGCAGCCAAGACAGGGTAGATGGCTACACCTTC. Translating it yields CASSQDRVDGYTF.

The genes are TRBV10-3 and TRBJ2-7, with a possible D match to TRBD1 (6 bases). Germline lookup yields CDR1 ENHRY and CDR2 SYGVKD. V dropped 4 bases and J dropped 2 bases, with 6 bases sitting between them. This CDR3 is 12 amino acids long. The CDR3, as DNA: TGTGCCATCAGTGGACAGGCCTACGAGCAGTACTTC. This encodes CAISGQAYEQYF.

This clone was seen only a few times. The V call is TRBV19, the J call TRBJ2-2; D might be TRBD1 (6 bases). Trimming shortened V by 6 bases and J by 2 bases, and 16 bases separated the two germline ends. The germline gives CDR1 LNHDA, CDR2 SQIVND (reference sequence). This CDR3 has 16 residues. The CDR3 bases are TGTGCCAGTAGGACCGGACAGACCATAAACACCGGGGAGCTGTTTTTT. This gives the protein CASRTGQTINTGELFF.

The rearrangement links TRBV7-9 to TRBJ2-2; 7 positions match TRBD2. CDR1 is SEHNR and CDR2 is FQNEAQ in the germline V gene (reference sequence). The CDR3 is made up of 16 amino acids. After removal of 1 base from V and 1 base from J, the junction contained 3 bases not matched to a gene. CDR3 region: CASSLGGSLNTGELFF. The CDR3 region has the DNA TGTGCCAGCAGCTTAGGCGGGAGCTTGAACACCGGGGAGCTGTTTTTT.